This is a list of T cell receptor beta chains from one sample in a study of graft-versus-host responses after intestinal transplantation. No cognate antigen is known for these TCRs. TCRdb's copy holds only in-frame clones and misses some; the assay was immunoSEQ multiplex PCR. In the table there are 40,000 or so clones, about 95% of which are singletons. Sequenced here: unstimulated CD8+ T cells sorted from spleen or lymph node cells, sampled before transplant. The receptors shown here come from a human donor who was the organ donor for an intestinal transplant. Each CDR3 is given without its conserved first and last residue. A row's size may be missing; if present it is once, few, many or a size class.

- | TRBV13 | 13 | ASSSRDRVVVGYT
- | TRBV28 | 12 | ASSTLGLNTEAF
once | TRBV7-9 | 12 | ASSPTGGSYGYT
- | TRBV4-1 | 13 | ASSQARQGNTEAF
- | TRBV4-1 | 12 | ASRNRDSGNTIY
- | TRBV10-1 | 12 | ASSAAGRTDTQY
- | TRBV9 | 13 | ASSAEGELDYGYT
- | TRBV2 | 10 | ASSDRKDIQY
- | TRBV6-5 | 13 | ASRPTGKGSYEQY
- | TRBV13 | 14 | ASSYAGQAGNSPLH
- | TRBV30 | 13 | AWILPGQGNYGYT
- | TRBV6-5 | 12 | ASSYSGGAGEQY
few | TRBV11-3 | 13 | ASGIGAGGTYEQY
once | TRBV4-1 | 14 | ASSPRVQIPSYEQY
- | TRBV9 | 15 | ASSLGLAGSRADTQY
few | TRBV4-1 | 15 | ASSQGGQPSSGNTIY
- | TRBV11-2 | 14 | ASSTWATGGLHEQY
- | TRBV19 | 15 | ASSPGTGGIKGYEQY
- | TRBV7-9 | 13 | ASSLIGPFGYGYT
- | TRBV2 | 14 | ASSESAGSFQETQY
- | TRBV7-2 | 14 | ASSFLTGTSHNEQF
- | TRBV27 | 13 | ASSLYRDSAYGYT
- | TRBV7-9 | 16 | ASSPPSPRDRAQETQY
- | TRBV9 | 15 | ASSVELTGIETDTQY
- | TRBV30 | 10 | AHGFREETQY
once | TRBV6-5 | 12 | ASSEVKASNEQY
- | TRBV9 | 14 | ASSSRVSLDTGELF
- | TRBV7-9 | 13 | ASSLGQGGSETQY
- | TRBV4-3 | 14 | ASSQDGLAKYNEQF
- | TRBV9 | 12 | ASSVISEPETQY
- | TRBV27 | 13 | ASSWTGDSNQPQH
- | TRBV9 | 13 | ASSVAPGNSYEQY
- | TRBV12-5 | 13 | ASGLGLAGQETQY
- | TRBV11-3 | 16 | ASTHTVRKNVAKNIQY
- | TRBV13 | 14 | ASSLDAGGRGETQY
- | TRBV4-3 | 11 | ASSEGLAYEQY
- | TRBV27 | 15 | ASSTLDGGGTTDTQY
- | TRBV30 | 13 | AWSRSLKLQETQY
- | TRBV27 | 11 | ASSPGRSYEQY
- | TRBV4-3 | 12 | ASSLAGVTGELF
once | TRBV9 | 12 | ASSVAAGGQPQH
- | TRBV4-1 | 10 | ASSHDGNTIY
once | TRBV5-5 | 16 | ASSFPSSREGRIYEQY
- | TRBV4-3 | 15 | ASSQDRASGAPDTQY
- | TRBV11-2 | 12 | ASSHTGKAGELF
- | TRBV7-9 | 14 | ASSPPWEWRSLEAF